One and the same sample provided the 24 T cell receptor beta chains below, sequenced in a study of OX40 agonist ivuxolimab in advanced cancers. Assay: immunoSEQ multiplex PCR; the TCRdb copy retains only in-frame clones and omits some. The table lists about 52,000 clones, roughly 93% of them singletons. Sequencing used CD4+ or CD8+ T cells sorted from blood, obtained in a trial of the OX40 agonist ivuxolimab. The receptor set was obtained from an adult with an advanced solid tumor such as melanoma, head and neck, liver or kidney cancer.

The V call is TRBV4-3, the J call TRBJ2-7, with D possibly matching TRBD2 (6 bases). CDR1 and CDR2 (germline): LGHNA, YSLEER. The CDR3 is 16 amino acids. Trimming stripped 0 bases from V and 6 bases from J, with 18 bases between. In DNA, the CDR3 is TGCGCCAGCAGCCAAGAAGGGAGGTACGGGTATGGCGAGCAGTACTTC. The encoded protein is CASSQEGRYGYGEQYF.

The chain combines TRBV13 with TRBJ2-7; D might be TRBD1 (6 bases). Germline CDR1 reads PRHDT; CDR2 reads FYEKMQ (reference sequence). The CDR3 length is 14 residues. V was cut by 1 base and J by 5 bases, with 12 bases left in between. Here the CDR3 DNA reads TGTGCCAGCAGCTTAGATACAGGGTCCCACGAGCAGTACTTC. It translates to CASSLDTGSHEQYF.

The rearrangement links TRBV7-9 to TRBJ2-3; no firm D call. The germline V gene has CDR1 SEHNR and CDR2 FQNEAQ (reference sequence). The CDR3 is made up of 14 amino acids. Trimming left V 5 bases short and J 0 bases short, with 9 bases between. CDR3 nucleotides: TGTGCCAGCAGCCTGCTCTGGAGCACAGATACGCAGTATTTT. Translated: CASSLLWSTDTQYF.

V gene TRBV27 combines with J gene TRBJ2-1; TRBD2 matches 8 bases. Germline CDR1 and CDR2: MNHEY and SMNVEV (reference sequence). The CDR3 loop spans 16 amino acids. Germline trimming cut 7 bases from V and 9 bases from J; bases unmatched to any gene: 17. CDR3 nucleotide sequence: TGTGCCAGCACTTCGCTGTCAGGACGGGAGGGCCTTGAGCAGTTCTTC. Translated, it gives CASTSLSGREGLEQFF.

The chain employs TRBV9 and TRBJ2-1, with 8 positions matching TRBD2. V lost 0 bases to trimming and J lost 8 bases; unmatched junction nucleotides: 19. The V gene's germline CDR1 is SGDLS and CDR2 YYNGEE. This CDR3 spans 19 amino acids. The CDR3 loop is CASSVATSGLGNKWDEQFF. CDR3 DNA: TGTGCCAGCAGCGTAGCTACATCGGGACTAGGGAACAAGTGGGATGAGCAGTTCTTC.

This sequence joins TRBV6-5 and TRBJ2-2, with 7 bases matching TRBD1. The junction had 11 bases not matched to a gene; V was cut back by 6 bases and J by 7 bases. The germline CDR1 and CDR2 sequences are MNHEY and SVGAGI. This CDR3 spans 15 amino acids. The CDR3 sequence: CASSQTGELGGELFF. The CDR3 nucleotides read TGTGCCAGCAGCCAAACAGGGGAACTTGGCGGGGAGCTGTTTTTT.

The CDR3 region has the DNA TGTGCCAGCAGTGAATACACCGGGGTTAGGGGAGCTTTCTTT. This encodes CASSEYTGVRGAFF. The rearrangement links TRBV6-1 to TRBJ1-1, with TRBD1 as a possible D gene (5 bases). The germline V gene encodes CDR1 MNHNS and CDR2 SASEGT. The germline V and J ends were trimmed by 2 bases and 10 bases, with 17 bases remaining between them. The CDR3 loop spans 14 amino acids.

V is TRBV9 and J is TRBJ2-3; D is uncertain. V shed 3 bases and J shed 2 bases, with 13 bases lying between them. The CDR3 covers 15 residues. Germline V lookup: CDR1 SGDLS, CDR2 YYNGEE. This CDR3 is CASSAYDVITDTQYF. The CDR3 nucleotides read TGTGCCAGCAGCGCCTACGACGTTATCACAGATACGCAGTATTTT.

V and J are TRBV2 and TRBJ2-7, with 13 bases aligning to TRBD2. Germline values: CDR1 SNHLY, CDR2 FYNNEI. The CDR3 length is 17 residues. V trimming: 5 bases; J trimming: 6 bases; junction bases outside the gene matches: 13. The chain's CDR3 is CASSLTGLAGLVGEQYF. The CDR3 DNA reads TGTGCCAGCAGTCTGACGGGACTAGCGGGACTCGTCGGCGAGCAGTACTTC.

The chain is built from TRBV28 and TRBJ2-7; D remains ambiguous. The CDR3 sequence is 16 residues long. The V and J ends lost 6 bases and 3 bases respectively, with 21 bases between them. The germline gives CDR1 MDHEN, CDR2 SYDVKM. CDR3 sequence reads: CASSSPFRVDGYEQYF. For the CDR3, the DNA is TGTGCCAGCAGCTCTCCCTTCAGAGTCGACGGCTACGAGCAGTACTTC.

V usage is TRBV11-3 and J usage is TRBJ1-2; a possible D gene is TRBD1 (5 bases). The CDR3 consists of 14 residues. Per the germline V gene, CDR1 is SGHNT and CDR2 is YENEEA. Deletions cut 4 bases from V and 8 bases from J, with 17 bases between. This chain's CDR3 is CASSSGADYQGYTF. CDR3 nucleotide sequence: TGTGCCAGCAGCTCCGGGGCCGATTACCAAGGCTACACCTTC.

The chain has TRBV7-8 and TRBJ1-5; a possible D gene is TRBD1 (5 bases). CDR3 length: 17 amino acids. Germline loops: CDR1 SGHVS, CDR2 FQNEAQ. V was pared by 1 base and J by 0 bases, with 13 bases between. As DNA, the CDR3 is TGTGCCAGCAGCTTAGATACAGGAGATTATAGCAATCAGCCCCAGCATTTT. It yields the protein CASSLDTGDYSNQPQHF.

This clone was seen just once. The chain combines TRBV7-9 with TRBJ1-3; TRBD1 is a possible D gene (6 bases). The CDR3 totals 16 residues. V was clipped by 5 bases and J by 0 bases, with 14 bases between them. Per germline, CDR1 SEHNR and CDR2 FQNEAQ (reference sequence). The CDR3 region is CASSTGTPYSGNTIYF. As DNA, the CDR3 is TGTGCCAGCAGCACAGGGACACCATACTCTGGAAACACCATATATTTT.

This sequence joins TRBV2 and TRBJ2-1; tentatively, D is TRBD2 (6 bases). The length of the CDR3 is 15 residues. Germline loops: CDR1 SNHLY, CDR2 FYNNEI. Trimming left V 6 bases short and J 0 bases short, with 12 bases between. CDR3 in amino acids: CASRRDLSSYNEQFF. CDR3 DNA: TGTGCCAGCAGGCGGGACCTCAGCTCCTACAATGAGCAGTTCTTC.

This chain uses TRBV7-9 with TRBJ1-1; tentative D call: TRBD1 (6 bases). The CDR3 consists of 14 residues. Per the germline V gene, CDR1 is SEHNR and CDR2 is FQNEAQ (reference sequence). Trimming cost V 5 bases and J 11 bases, with 21 bases left between them. The CDR3 loop is CASSQSDRPPGAFF. Here the CDR3 DNA reads TGTGCCAGCAGCCAATCCGACAGGCCCCCCGGGGCTTTCTTT.

This clone appeared a single time. The gene calls are TRBV4-3 and TRBJ2-1; 8 positions match TRBD2. Trimming cost V 1 base and J 1 base; bases outside gene matches: 3. Germline V gene lookup returns CDR1 LGHNA and CDR2 YSLEER. The CDR3 totals 16 residues. The CDR3 region is CASSQAIAGSYNEQFF. The CDR3 DNA reads as TGCGCCAGCAGCCAAGCCATAGCGGGGTCCTACAATGAGCAGTTCTTC.

The J gene is TRBJ2-3, the V gene TRBV7-9; 10 positions agree with TRBD2. Germline trimming cut 1 base from V and 0 bases from J; bases unmatched to any gene: 10. The CDR3 consists of 19 residues. The germline V gene has CDR1 SEHNR and CDR2 FQNEAQ (reference sequence). The CDR3 nucleotides read TGTGCCAGCAGCTTAGAACTAGCGGGACGATTGACTAGCACAGATACGCAGTATTTT. It yields the protein CASSLELAGRLTSTDTQYF. Combining the CDR3 with reference TRBV7-9 and TRBJ2-3 gives the whole variable domain DTGVSQNPRHKITKRGQNVTFRCDPISEHNRLYWYRQTLGQGPEFLTYFQNEAQLEKSRLLSDRFSAERPKGSFSTLEIQRTEQGDSAMYLCASSLELAGRLTSTDTQYFGPGTRLTVL.

The rearrangement links TRBV7-2 to TRBJ2-7, with 10 bases lining up with TRBD2. CDR1 SGHTA and CDR2 FQGNSA come from the germline V gene. The CDR3 has 14 residues. V trimming: 5 bases; J trimming: 2 bases; junction bases outside the gene matches: 3. As DNA, the CDR3 is TGTGCCAGCAGCCCACTAGCGGGAACCTACGAGCAGTACTTC. Amino acid sequence: CASSPLAGTYEQYF.

The chain is built from TRBV20-1 and TRBJ2-1; no clear D. CDR3 length equals 9 residues. Germline V gives CDR1 DFQATT, CDR2 SNEGSKA (reference sequence). CDR3: CTSLYEQFF. CDR3 nucleotides: TGCACCTCGTTGTATGAGCAGTTCTTC.

This clone has a single count. The chain joins TRBV6-5 to TRBJ2-1, with D tentatively TRBD1 (5 bases). Germline assignment: CDR1 MNHEY and CDR2 SVGAGI. Trimming shortened V by 5 bases and J by 10 bases, and 18 bases separated the two germline ends. The CDR3 length is 14 residues. The CDR3 reads CASSTSTGSGEQFF. The CDR3 DNA reads as TGTGCCAGCAGTACATCCACTGGATCAGGGGAGCAGTTCTTC.

The chain links TRBV7-9 to TRBJ2-2; no clear D gene. The CDR3 has 15 amino acids. Deletions cut 1 base from V and 3 bases from J, with 9 bases between. From germline, CDR1 is SEHNR and CDR2 FQNEAQ (reference sequence). The CDR3 is CASSLDEVYTGELFF. The CDR3 DNA reads as TGTGCCAGCAGCTTAGATGAGGTTTACACCGGGGAGCTGTTTTTT.

CDR3 protein: CASGEQGEFYEQYF. The CDR3 bases are TGTGCCAGCGGGGAACAGGGGGAATTCTACGAGCAGTACTTC. The chain recombines TRBV6-5 with TRBJ2-7, with 8 bases matching TRBD1. V lost 8 bases, J lost 3 bases, and 9 bases stayed unmatched. CDR3 length equals 14 residues. Germline V gene lookup returns CDR1 MNHEY and CDR2 SVGAGI.

The J gene is TRBJ2-3, the V gene TRBV28; D is uncertain. The CDR3 loop spans 11 amino acids. CDR1 and CDR2 from the germline V gene are MDHEN and SYDVKM. With 5 bases removed from V and 6 bases from J, the gap between germline ends came to 6 bases. CDR3 DNA: TGTGCCAGCAGTCGCCCGGATACGCAGTATTTT. Translated: CASSRPDTQYF.

The chain recombines TRBV27 with TRBJ2-5, with D unresolved. CDR1 and CDR2 (germline): MNHEY, SMNVEV (reference sequence). The length of the CDR3 is 14 residues. With 2 bases removed from V and 5 bases from J, the gap between germline ends came to 12 bases. The CDR3, as DNA: TGTGCCAGCAGTTTAACCTCCTACGTGGAGACCCAGTACTTC. This translates into CASSLTSYVETQYF.